The sequence of this TCR beta chain was determined in a study of early T cells in non-severe SARS-CoV-2 infection. Study-level information: Unsorted whole-blood RNA was sequenced in bulk, leaving chains unpaired. Study conclusions and caveats: CD4 and private specificities were missed by VDJdb matching, which favored anti-spike CD8 responses.

The CDR3 covers 12 residues. The germline V and J ends were trimmed by 0 bases and 2 bases, with 5 bases remaining between them. The germline V gene has CDR1 DFQATT and CDR2 SNEGSKA (reference sequence). This clonotype showed up just once. Its antigen is still unknown. The TCR library protocol attached unique molecular identifiers to the individual cDNA molecules. TCRdb re-derived calls from the 5' RACE reads in MiXCR, one entry per CDR3 protein. The profile shows approximately 76,000 distinct CDR3 sequences, roughly 13% of them singletons. The chain uses TRBV20-1 and TRBJ2-7; D is ambiguous. Sequencing was carried out using whole blood. The receptor was isolated from an adult who was a healthcare worker with PCR-confirmed SARS-CoV-2 infection or an uninfected control (not recorded which). Here the CDR3 reads CSAREFTYEQYF. In DNA form, the CDR3 reads TGCAGTGCTAGAGAGTTTACCTACGAGCAGTACTTC.